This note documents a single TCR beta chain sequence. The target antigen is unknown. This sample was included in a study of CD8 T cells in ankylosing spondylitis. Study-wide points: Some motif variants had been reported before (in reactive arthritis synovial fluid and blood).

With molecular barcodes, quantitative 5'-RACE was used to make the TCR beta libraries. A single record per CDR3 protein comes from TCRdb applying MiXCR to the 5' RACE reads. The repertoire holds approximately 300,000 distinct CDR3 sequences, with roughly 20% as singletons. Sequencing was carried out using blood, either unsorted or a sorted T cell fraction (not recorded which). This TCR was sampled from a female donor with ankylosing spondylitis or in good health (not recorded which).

The CDR3 bases are TGCAGTGCCCCGAGGACAGGAAAAAACTATGGCTACACCTTC. This encodes CSAPRTGKNYGYTF. The genes are TRBV20-1 and TRBJ1-2, with TRBD1 matching 7 bases. Germline V gene lookup returns CDR1 DFQATT and CDR2 SNEGSKA (reference sequence). The CDR3 extends over 14 amino acids. Unmatched junction bases numbered 9, after V lost 6 bases and J lost 2 bases.